This is a list of T cell receptor beta chains from one sample in a study of cytomegalovirus exposure and HLA in healthy donors. Assay used: immunoSEQ multiplex PCR; TCRdb lists only in-frame clones, some missing. The sample yields tens of thousands of clones, roughly two fifths seen once. Sequencing was done on a sample of PBMCs. These receptors originate from a woman between 50 and 59 years old in good health and CMV-seronegative. The CDR3 runs from the conserved cysteine through the conserved F or W. A D gene is named only where the DNA matches it firmly. Clone size is not always given. Where it is, it says once, few, many or a class for expanded clones.

v_call: TRBV20-1
d_call: .
j_call: TRBJ1-2
clone_size: .
cdr3_aa: CSATGPYGYTF
cdr3_nt: TGCAGTGCTACAGGCCCCTATGGCTACACCTTC

v_call: TRBV7-2
d_call: .
j_call: TRBJ1-5
clone_size: .
cdr3_aa: CASSLEAGQPQHF
cdr3_nt: TGTGCCAGCAGCTTAGAGGCAGGTCAGCCCCAGCATTTT

v_call: TRBV9
d_call: .
j_call: TRBJ2-3
clone_size: .
cdr3_aa: CASSVGGLAVDTQYF
cdr3_nt: TGTGCCAGCAGCGTAGGTGGGCTAGCCGTAGATACGCAGTATTTT

v_call: TRBV5-1
d_call: TRBD2
j_call: TRBJ2-1
clone_size: .
cdr3_aa: CASSQTSGRHNEQFF
cdr3_nt: TGCGCCAGCAGCCAGACTAGCGGGAGACACAATGAGCAGTTCTTC

v_call: TRBV6-1
d_call: .
j_call: TRBJ1-2
clone_size: .
cdr3_aa: CASRVGSSYGYTF
cdr3_nt: TGTGCCAGCAGGGTAGGGAGTAGCTATGGCTACACCTTC

v_call: TRBV30
d_call: TRBD1
j_call: TRBJ1-1
clone_size: .
cdr3_aa: CAWKEGASSEAFF
cdr3_nt: TGTGCCTGGAAGGAGGGGGCTTCGTCTGAAGCTTTCTTT

v_call: TRBV6-6
d_call: TRBD2
j_call: TRBJ2-2
clone_size: .
cdr3_aa: CASSYSASGNTGELFF
cdr3_nt: TGTGCCAGCAGTTACTCGGCTAGCGGCAACACCGGGGAGCTGTTTTTT

v_call: TRBV7-9
d_call: TRBD1
j_call: TRBJ1-2
clone_size: .
cdr3_aa: CASSLAGTGIYGYTF
cdr3_nt: TGTGCCAGCAGCTTAGCCGGGACAGGGATCTATGGCTACACCTTC

v_call: TRBV5-1
d_call: .
j_call: TRBJ1-2
clone_size: .
cdr3_aa: CASSTDSLNYGYTF
cdr3_nt: TGCGCCAGCAGCACGGACAGCCTTAACTATGGCTACACCTTC

v_call: TRBV16
d_call: .
j_call: TRBJ1-3
clone_size: .
cdr3_aa: CASSQGGTPGGNTIYF
cdr3_nt: TGTGCCAGCAGCCAAGGAGGGACGCCGGGGGGAAACACCATATATTTT

v_call: TRBV19
d_call: .
j_call: TRBJ2-3
clone_size: .
cdr3_aa: CASMEGDNTDTQYF
cdr3_nt: TGTGCCAGTATGGAAGGGGACAACACAGATACGCAGTATTTT

v_call: TRBV5-4
d_call: TRBD2
j_call: TRBJ2-3
clone_size: few
cdr3_aa: CASSLTSGSTDTQYF
cdr3_nt: TGTGCCAGCAGCCTGACTAGCGGGAGCACAGATACGCAGTATTTT

v_call: TRBV6-1
d_call: .
j_call: TRBJ1-3
clone_size: .
cdr3_aa: CATGQPDSGNTIYF
cdr3_nt: TGTGCCACCGGACAGCCGGACTCTGGAAACACCATATATTTT

v_call: TRBV2
d_call: .
j_call: TRBJ2-3
clone_size: .
cdr3_aa: CASSRGAGADTQYF
cdr3_nt: TGTGCCAGCAGCCGGGGGGCCGGGGCAGATACGCAGTATTTT

v_call: TRBV5-6
d_call: TRBD2
j_call: TRBJ2-5
clone_size: .
cdr3_aa: CASSALLAGVGETQYF
cdr3_nt: TGTGCCAGCAGCGCATTACTAGCGGGAGTGGGAGAGACCCAGTACTTC

v_call: TRBV7-2
d_call: .
j_call: TRBJ2-1
clone_size: .
cdr3_aa: CASSSQGYSSYNEQFF
cdr3_nt: TGTGCCAGCAGCTCCCAGGGGTACTCGTCCTACAATGAGCAGTTCTTC

v_call: TRBV11-2
d_call: .
j_call: TRBJ2-1
clone_size: .
cdr3_aa: CASSSPTANPYNEQFF
cdr3_nt: TGTGCCAGCAGCTCGCCGACAGCAAATCCCTACAATGAGCAGTTCTTC

v_call: TRBV27
d_call: TRBD1
j_call: TRBJ1-2
clone_size: .
cdr3_aa: CASSSRDRVHGYTF
cdr3_nt: TGTGCCAGCAGTTCCCGGGACAGGGTTCACGGCTACACCTTC

v_call: TRBV28
d_call: TRBD1
j_call: TRBJ2-7
clone_size: .
cdr3_aa: CASRGTGEAYDQYF
cdr3_nt: TGTGCCAGCCGGGGGACAGGAGAGGCCTACGATCAGTACTTC

v_call: TRBV7-7
d_call: .
j_call: TRBJ1-5
clone_size: .
cdr3_aa: CASSITRGGYSNQPQHF
cdr3_nt: TGTGCCAGCAGCATTACCCGGGGGGGATATAGCAATCAGCCCCAGCATTTT

v_call: TRBV6-6
d_call: TRBD1
j_call: TRBJ2-2
clone_size: few
cdr3_aa: CASRHDRAGELFF
cdr3_nt: TGTGCCAGCAGACACGACAGGGCGGGGGAGCTGTTTTTT

v_call: TRBV9
d_call: .
j_call: TRBJ1-2
clone_size: few
cdr3_aa: CASSGTDNYGYTF
cdr3_nt: TGTGCCAGCAGCGGGACAGATAACTATGGCTACACCTTC

v_call: TRBV6-1
d_call: .
j_call: TRBJ1-2
clone_size: .
cdr3_aa: CASSESEAANYGYTF
cdr3_nt: TGTGCCAGCAGTGAATCTGAGGCAGCTAACTATGGCTACACCTTC

v_call: TRBV5-1
d_call: .
j_call: TRBJ1-5
clone_size: .
cdr3_aa: CASRVSTSSNQPQHF
cdr3_nt: TGCGCCAGCAGAGTTTCGACAAGCAGCAATCAGCCCCAGCATTTT

v_call: TRBV5-1
d_call: .
j_call: TRBJ2-1
clone_size: .
cdr3_aa: CASSQQQFYNEQFF
cdr3_nt: TGCGCCAGCAGCCAACAACAGTTCTACAATGAGCAGTTCTTC

v_call: TRBV4-1
d_call: TRBD1
j_call: TRBJ2-3
clone_size: few
cdr3_aa: CASSQEGGGRTGGTDTQYF
cdr3_nt: TGCGCCAGCAGCCAAGAGGGGGGGGGTCGGACAGGGGGCACAGATACGCAGTATTTT

v_call: TRBV6-6
d_call: .
j_call: TRBJ1-1
clone_size: .
cdr3_aa: CASIPRGGGNTEAFF
cdr3_nt: TGTGCCAGCATACCCAGGGGTGGGGGGAACACTGAAGCTTTCTTT

v_call: TRBV30
d_call: .
j_call: TRBJ1-1
clone_size: .
cdr3_aa: CAWRTGGGRTEAFF
cdr3_nt: TGTGCCTGGAGGACGGGGGGGGGAAGGACTGAAGCTTTCTTT

v_call: TRBV10-2
d_call: .
j_call: TRBJ2-3
clone_size: .
cdr3_aa: CASSEYGGPQYF
cdr3_nt: TGCGCCAGCAGTGAGTACGGGGGGCCGCAGTATTTT

v_call: TRBV4-1
d_call: TRBD1
j_call: TRBJ1-1
clone_size: .
cdr3_aa: CASSQPGQGSYGSEAFF
cdr3_nt: TGCGCCAGCAGCCAACCGGGACAGGGTTCCTATGGTTCTGAAGCTTTCTTT

v_call: TRBV5-1
d_call: TRBD2
j_call: TRBJ2-1
clone_size: .
cdr3_aa: CASSLAGTSLYNEQFF
cdr3_nt: TGCGCCAGCAGCTTGGCCGGGACTAGCCTGTACAATGAGCAGTTCTTC

v_call: TRBV28
d_call: TRBD2
j_call: TRBJ2-5
clone_size: .
cdr3_aa: CASSPLAGDQETQYF
cdr3_nt: TGTGCCAGCAGTCCCCTAGCGGGGGACCAAGAGACCCAGTACTTC

v_call: TRBV25-1
d_call: TRBD1
j_call: TRBJ1-2
clone_size: .
cdr3_aa: CASSDQIPGQGLYGYTF
cdr3_nt: TGTGCCAGCAGTGATCAAATCCCGGGACAGGGGCTCTATGGCTACACCTTC

v_call: TRBV2
d_call: .
j_call: TRBJ2-3
clone_size: .
cdr3_aa: CASTDGSAGSTDTQYF
cdr3_nt: TGTGCCAGCACCGATGGGTCGGCGGGAAGCACAGATACGCAGTATTTT

v_call: TRBV7-2
d_call: TRBD2
j_call: TRBJ2-1
clone_size: few
cdr3_aa: CASSLVWGGRGNEQFF
cdr3_nt: TGTGCCAGCAGCTTAGTCTGGGGCGGGAGGGGTAATGAGCAGTTCTTC

v_call: TRBV30
d_call: .
j_call: TRBJ2-2
clone_size: few
cdr3_aa: CAWSATPATGELFF
cdr3_nt: TGTGCCTGGAGCGCCACTCCCGCCACCGGGGAGCTGTTTTTT

v_call: TRBV6-5
d_call: TRBD2
j_call: TRBJ2-7
clone_size: .
cdr3_aa: CASRAGGSSYEQYF
cdr3_nt: TGTGCCAGCAGAGCGGGGGGAAGCTCCTACGAGCAGTACTTC

v_call: TRBV7-9
d_call: .
j_call: TRBJ2-7
clone_size: .
cdr3_aa: CASSLLRERGEQYF
cdr3_nt: TGTGCCAGCAGCTTACTTCGGGAACGGGGCGAGCAGTACTTC

v_call: TRBV7-9
d_call: TRBD1
j_call: TRBJ2-3
clone_size: .
cdr3_aa: CASNNGQGSDTQYF
cdr3_nt: TGTGCCAGCAACAACGGACAGGGCTCAGATACGCAGTATTTT

v_call: TRBV5-1
d_call: TRBD1
j_call: TRBJ2-7
clone_size: .
cdr3_aa: CASSRGQGDSYEQYF
cdr3_nt: TGCGCCAGCAGTAGGGGACAGGGGGACTCCTACGAGCAGTACTTC

v_call: TRBV29-1
d_call: TRBD1
j_call: TRBJ2-1
clone_size: .
cdr3_aa: CSVWGRTGGDEQFF
cdr3_nt: TGCAGCGTGTGGGGCCGGACAGGTGGGGATGAGCAGTTCTTC

v_call: TRBV19
d_call: TRBD1
j_call: TRBJ2-2
clone_size: .
cdr3_aa: CASSIGTGGKTGELFF
cdr3_nt: TGTGCCAGTAGTATAGGGACAGGGGGCAAGACCGGGGAGCTGTTTTTT

v_call: TRBV5-1
d_call: .
j_call: TRBJ1-3
clone_size: .
cdr3_aa: CASSSGGTAGNTIYF
cdr3_nt: TGCGCCAGCAGCTCGGGAGGGACGGCTGGAAACACCATATATTTT

v_call: TRBV18
d_call: .
j_call: TRBJ2-1
clone_size: .
cdr3_aa: CASSPFSEPEQFF
cdr3_nt: TGTGCCAGCTCACCGTTTAGCGAGCCTGAGCAGTTCTTC

v_call: TRBV7-2
d_call: TRBD2
j_call: TRBJ2-1
clone_size: .
cdr3_aa: CASSLYRGGQFF
cdr3_nt: TGTGCCAGCAGCTTATATCGGGGGGGGCAGTTCTTC

v_call: TRBV18
d_call: .
j_call: TRBJ1-5
clone_size: .
cdr3_aa: CASSPLLGAEGNQPQHF
cdr3_nt: TGTGCCAGCTCACCGCTATTGGGAGCGGAGGGCAATCAGCCCCAGCATTTT

v_call: TRBV7-2
d_call: TRBD1
j_call: TRBJ1-2
clone_size: .
cdr3_aa: CASSPWATTGGSYGYTF
cdr3_nt: TGTGCCAGCAGCCCCTGGGCGACGACAGGGGGCAGCTATGGCTACACCTTC

v_call: TRBV5-1
d_call: TRBD1
j_call: TRBJ2-3
clone_size: .
cdr3_aa: CASCLIPRGPTDTQYF
cdr3_nt: TGCGCCAGCTGTTTGATCCCCAGGGGGCCCACAGATACGCAGTATTTT

v_call: TRBV10-2
d_call: TRBD1
j_call: TRBJ1-1
clone_size: .
cdr3_aa: CASSEATGEDTEAFF
cdr3_nt: TGCGCCAGCAGTGAGGCGACAGGGGAAGACACTGAAGCTTTCTTT

v_call: TRBV2
d_call: .
j_call: TRBJ2-7
clone_size: few
cdr3_aa: CASSGETVHGQYF
cdr3_nt: TGTGCCAGCAGTGGAGAGACAGTTCACGGGCAGTACTTC

v_call: TRBV29-1
d_call: .
j_call: TRBJ1-1
clone_size: .
cdr3_aa: CSTKGGEMNTEAFF
cdr3_nt: TGCAGCACTAAAGGCGGGGAAATGAACACTGAAGCTTTCTTT